Shown below are 4 T cell receptor beta chains from a single sample sequenced in a study of blood T cell repertoires in COVID-19. Some clones are missing from TCRdb's copy, which holds only in-frame ones; the method was immunoSEQ multiplex PCR. The sample contains some 170,000 clones, approximately 93% of which appear only once. The sequenced sample was peripheral blood. These receptors were obtained from a woman aged 60 to 75 with COVID-19, enrolled during active disease.

The rearrangement links TRBV7-8 to TRBJ1-1; D might be TRBD1 (6 bases). This CDR3 spans 14 amino acids. CDR1 is SGHVS and CDR2 is FQNEAQ in the germline V gene. Trimming pared 5 bases from V and 6 bases from J, leaving 16 bases between. In DNA form, the CDR3 reads TGTGCCAGCAGCCCCAACAGGGTTGGCTCTGAAGCTTTCTTT. It yields the protein CASSPNRVGSEAFF.

CDR3 coding DNA: TGTGCCATCACGAACGGACAGGGGGCTTTGTCTGGCTACACCTTC. Its translation is CAITNGQGALSGYTF. The chain joins TRBV10-3 to TRBJ1-2; 11 nucleotides match TRBD1. The length of the CDR3 is 15 residues. V trimming: 7 bases; J trimming: 7 bases; junction bases outside the gene matches: 11. CDR1 is ENHRY and CDR2 is SYGVKD in the germline V gene.

This clone was recorded only once. This CDR3 is CAAGMWGNTGELFF. DNA for the CDR3: TGTGCCGCCGGGATGTGGGGGAACACCGGGGAGCTGTTTTTT. The rearrangement joins TRBV6-5 to TRBJ2-2; D possibly corresponds to TRBD2 (5 bases). Trimming removed 11 bases at V and 1 base at J, with 14 bases between. The CDR3 spans 14 residues. From germline, CDR1 is MNHEY and CDR2 SVGAGI.

The rearrangement links TRBV11-2 to TRBJ2-2; D unclear. In germline, CDR1 is SGHAT, CDR2 FQNNGV. This CDR3 region has 12 residues. V shed 1 base and J shed 13 bases, with 10 bases lying between them. CDR3 DNA sequence: TGTGCCAGCAGCTTAGGGTTAGAACGGCTGTTTTTT. Amino acids: CASSLGLERLFF. Variable domain in full (rest from reference TRBV11-2 and TRBJ2-2): EAGVAQSPRYKIIEKRQSVAFWCNPISGHATLYWYQQILGQGPKLLIQFQNNGVVDDSQLPKDRFSAERLKGVDSTLKIQPAKLEDSAVYLCASSLGLERLFFGEGSRLTVL.